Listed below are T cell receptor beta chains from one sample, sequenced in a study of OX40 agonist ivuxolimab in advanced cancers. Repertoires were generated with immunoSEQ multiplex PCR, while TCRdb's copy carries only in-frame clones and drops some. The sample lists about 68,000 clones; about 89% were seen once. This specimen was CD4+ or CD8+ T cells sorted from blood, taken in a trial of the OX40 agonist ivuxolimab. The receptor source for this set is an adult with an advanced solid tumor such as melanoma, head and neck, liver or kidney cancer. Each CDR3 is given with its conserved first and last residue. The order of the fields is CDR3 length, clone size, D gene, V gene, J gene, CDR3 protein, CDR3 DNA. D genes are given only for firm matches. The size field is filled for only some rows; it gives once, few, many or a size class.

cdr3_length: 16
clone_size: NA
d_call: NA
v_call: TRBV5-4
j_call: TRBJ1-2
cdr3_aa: CASSFLDQGRDDGYTF
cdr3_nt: TGTGCCAGCAGCTTCTTAGATCAGGGCAGGGATGATGGCTACACCTTC

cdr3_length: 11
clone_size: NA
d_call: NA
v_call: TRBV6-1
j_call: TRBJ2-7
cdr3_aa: CASGQGIEQYF
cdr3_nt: TGTGCCAGCGGCCAAGGAATCGAGCAGTACTTC

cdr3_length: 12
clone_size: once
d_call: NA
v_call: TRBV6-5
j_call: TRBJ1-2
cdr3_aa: CASNPGVGGYTF
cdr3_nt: TGTGCCAGCAACCCCGGGGTTGGTGGCTACACCTTC

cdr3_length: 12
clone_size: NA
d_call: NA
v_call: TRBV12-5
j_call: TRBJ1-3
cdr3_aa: CASGLVLQPVYF
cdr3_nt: TGTGCTAGTGGTTTGGTACTCCAACCAGTATATTTT

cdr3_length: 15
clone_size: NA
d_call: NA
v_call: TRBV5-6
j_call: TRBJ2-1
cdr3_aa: CASAPQGRTYNEQFF
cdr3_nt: TGTGCCAGCGCCCCACAAGGCCGAACCTACAATGAGCAGTTCTTC

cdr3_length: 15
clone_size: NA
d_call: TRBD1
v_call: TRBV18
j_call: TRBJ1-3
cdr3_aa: CASSTGGGSGNTIYF
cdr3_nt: TGTGCCAGCTCCACAGGGGGCGGCTCTGGAAACACCATATATTTT

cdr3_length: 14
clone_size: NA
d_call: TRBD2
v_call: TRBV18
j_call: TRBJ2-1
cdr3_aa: CASSPQAGVHEQFF
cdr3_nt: TGTGCCAGCTCACCACAAGCGGGAGTCCATGAGCAGTTCTTC

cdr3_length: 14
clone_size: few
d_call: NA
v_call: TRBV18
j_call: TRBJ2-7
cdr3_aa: CASSPGGVPYEQYF
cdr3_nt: TGTGCCAGCTCACCAGGCGGGGTCCCCTACGAGCAGTACTTC

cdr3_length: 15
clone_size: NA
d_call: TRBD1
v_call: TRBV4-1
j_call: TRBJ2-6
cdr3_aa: CASSPDRAGANVLTF
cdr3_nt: TGCGCCAGCAGCCCCGACAGGGCTGGGGCCAACGTCCTGACTTTC

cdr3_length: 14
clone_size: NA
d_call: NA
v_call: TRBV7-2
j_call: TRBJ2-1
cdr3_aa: CASSLVSSYNEQFF
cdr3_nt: TGTGCCAGCAGCTTAGTGAGCTCCTACAATGAGCAGTTCTTC

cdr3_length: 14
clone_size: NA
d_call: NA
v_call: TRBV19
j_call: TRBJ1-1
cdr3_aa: CASSKEGLDTEAFF
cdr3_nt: TGTGCCAGTAGTAAAGAGGGTTTGGACACTGAAGCTTTCTTT

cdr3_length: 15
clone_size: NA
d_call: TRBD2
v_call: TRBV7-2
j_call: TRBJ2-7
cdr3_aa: CASISGAGRPYEQYF
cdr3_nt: TGTGCCAGCATCAGCGGAGCCGGGAGGCCCTACGAGCAGTACTTC

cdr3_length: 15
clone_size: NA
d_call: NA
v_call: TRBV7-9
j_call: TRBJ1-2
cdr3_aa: CASSLTVAGLYGYTF
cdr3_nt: TGTGCCAGCAGCTTAACCGTAGCAGGCTTATATGGCTACACCTTC

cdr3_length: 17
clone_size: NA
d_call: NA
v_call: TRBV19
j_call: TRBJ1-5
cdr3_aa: CASSIVEGLRGSQPQHF
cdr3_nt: TGTGCCAGTAGTATAGTTGAGGGATTGAGGGGTAGTCAGCCCCAGCATTTT

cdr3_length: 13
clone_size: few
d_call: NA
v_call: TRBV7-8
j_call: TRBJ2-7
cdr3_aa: CASSGRTEYEQYF
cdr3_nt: TGTGCCAGCAGCGGGAGGACAGAATACGAGCAGTACTTC

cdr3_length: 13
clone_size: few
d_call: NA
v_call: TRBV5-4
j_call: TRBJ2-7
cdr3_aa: CASRQNWGYEQYF
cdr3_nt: TGTGCCAGCAGGCAAAATTGGGGCTACGAGCAGTACTTC

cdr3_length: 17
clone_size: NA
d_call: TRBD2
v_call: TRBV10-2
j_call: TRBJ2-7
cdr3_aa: CASSERAGVVNSYEQYF
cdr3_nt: TGCGCCAGCAGTGAAAGAGCGGGAGTGGTTAATTCCTACGAGCAGTACTTC

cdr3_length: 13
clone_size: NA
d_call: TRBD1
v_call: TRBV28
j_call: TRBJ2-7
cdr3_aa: CASSLQGAREQYF
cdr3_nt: TGTGCCAGCAGTCTCCAGGGGGCTCGGGAGCAGTACTTC

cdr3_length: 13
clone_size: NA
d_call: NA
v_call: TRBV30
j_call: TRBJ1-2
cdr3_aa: CAWSVQPNYGYTF
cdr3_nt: TGTGCCTGGAGTGTTCAGCCTAACTATGGCTACACCTTC

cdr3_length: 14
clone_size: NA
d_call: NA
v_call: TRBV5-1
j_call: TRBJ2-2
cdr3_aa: CASRTTENTGELFF
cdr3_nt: TGCGCCAGCAGGACTACAGAAAACACCGGGGAGCTGTTTTTT

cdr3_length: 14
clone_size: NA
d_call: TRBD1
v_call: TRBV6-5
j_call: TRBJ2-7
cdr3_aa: CASTIDRANYEQYF
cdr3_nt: TGTGCCAGCACCATAGACAGGGCGAATTACGAGCAGTACTTC

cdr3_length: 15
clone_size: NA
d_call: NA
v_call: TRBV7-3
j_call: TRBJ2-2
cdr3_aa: CASSFDARDTGELFF
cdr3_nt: TGTGCCAGCAGCTTTGATGCGCGGGACACCGGGGAGCTGTTTTTT

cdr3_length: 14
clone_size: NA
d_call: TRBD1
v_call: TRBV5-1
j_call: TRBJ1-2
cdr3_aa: CASSLRQGEFGYTF
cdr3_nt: TGCGCCAGCAGCTTGAGACAGGGAGAGTTCGGCTACACCTTC

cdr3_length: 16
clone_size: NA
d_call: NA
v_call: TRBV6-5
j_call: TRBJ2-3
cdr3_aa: CASSYAGHHFTDTQYF
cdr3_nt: TGTGCCAGCAGTTATGCGGGACACCACTTCACAGATACGCAGTATTTT

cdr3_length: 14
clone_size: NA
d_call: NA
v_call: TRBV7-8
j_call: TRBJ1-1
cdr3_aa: CASSLGRANTEAFF
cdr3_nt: TGTGCCAGCAGCTTAGGGCGGGCGAACACTGAAGCTTTCTTT

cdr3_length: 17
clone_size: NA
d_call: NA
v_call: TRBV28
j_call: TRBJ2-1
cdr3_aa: CASSFSAGTGVYNEQFF
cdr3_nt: TGTGCCAGCAGTTTTAGTGCCGGGACCGGGGTTTACAATGAGCAGTTCTTC

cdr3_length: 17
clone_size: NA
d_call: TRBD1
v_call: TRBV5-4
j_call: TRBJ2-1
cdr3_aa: CASSDARTGGAYNEQFF
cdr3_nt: TGTGCCAGCAGCGACGCACGGACAGGGGGCGCCTACAATGAGCAGTTCTTC

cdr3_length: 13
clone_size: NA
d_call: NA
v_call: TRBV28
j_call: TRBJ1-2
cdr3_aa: CASRTTENYGYTF
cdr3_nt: TGTGCCAGCAGAACGACAGAAAACTATGGCTACACCTTC

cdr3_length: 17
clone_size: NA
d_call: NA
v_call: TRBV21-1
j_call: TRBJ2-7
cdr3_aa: CASSKVGATSSRYEQYF
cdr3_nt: TGTGCCAGCAGCAAAGTGGGAGCCACCTCGAGTCGTTACGAGCAGTACTTC

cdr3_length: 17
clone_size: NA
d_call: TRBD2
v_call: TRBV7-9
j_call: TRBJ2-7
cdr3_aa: CASSLELAGGPPYEQYF
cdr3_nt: TGTGCCAGCAGCTTAGAACTAGCGGGAGGGCCTCCCTACGAGCAGTACTTC

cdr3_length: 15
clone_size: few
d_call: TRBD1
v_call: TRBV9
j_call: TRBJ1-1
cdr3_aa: CASSGGTGGRAEAFF
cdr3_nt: TGTGCCAGCAGCGGCGGGACAGGGGGAAGGGCTGAAGCTTTCTTT